This passage covers 2 T cell receptor beta chains from one sample sequenced in a study of OX40 agonist ivuxolimab in advanced cancers. The library was generated by the immunoSEQ multiplex PCR assay. Sourced from immuneACCESS, this table was stored by TCRdb with only in-frame sequences that have V and J called. A share of the clones is absent; for the studies checked, an unresolved V gene accounts for under half, and the remainder has no known explanation. Counted in this sample were tens of thousands of clones; around 83% of them appeared once. The ten top clones hold roughly 1.3% of the sample. The sample consisted of CD4+ or CD8+ T cells sorted from blood, taken in a trial of the OX40 agonist ivuxolimab. The receptors shown here come from an adult with an advanced solid tumor such as melanoma, head and neck, liver or kidney cancer.

The rearrangement links TRBV9 to TRBJ2-2, with D possibly matching TRBD2 (6 bases). CDR1 and CDR2 from the germline V gene are SGDLS and YYNGEE. This CDR3 has 18 residues. Trimming cost V 0 bases and J 4 bases, with 19 bases left between them. In DNA, the CDR3 is TGTGCCAGCAGCGTAGACCGGTTGGCGGGGAGAGGCACCGGGGAGCTGTTTTTT. Residues: CASSVDRLAGRGTGELFF.

This clone was seen more than once but under ten times. The rearrangement links TRBV4-1 to TRBJ1-5; D perhaps matches TRBD1 (5 bases). The CDR3 sequence is 15 residues long. Trimming cost V 3 bases and J 7 bases, with 16 bases left between them. Germline lookup yields CDR1 MGHRA and CDR2 YSYEKL. DNA for the CDR3: TGCGCCAGCAGCCAGGGGCAAGGGGCAGGACAGCCCCAGCATTTT. Translating gives CASSQGQGAGQPQHF.